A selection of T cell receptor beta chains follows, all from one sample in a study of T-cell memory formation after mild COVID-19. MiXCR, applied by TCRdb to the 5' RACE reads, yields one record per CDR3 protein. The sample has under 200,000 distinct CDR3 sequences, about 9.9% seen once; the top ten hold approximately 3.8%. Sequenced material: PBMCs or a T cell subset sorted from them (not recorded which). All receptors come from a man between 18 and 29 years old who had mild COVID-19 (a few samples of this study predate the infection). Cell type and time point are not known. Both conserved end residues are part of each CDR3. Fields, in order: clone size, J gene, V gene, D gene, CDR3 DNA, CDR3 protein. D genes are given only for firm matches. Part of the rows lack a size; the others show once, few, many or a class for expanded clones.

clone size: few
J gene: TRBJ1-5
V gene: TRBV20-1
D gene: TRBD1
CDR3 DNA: TGCAGTGCTTCCGGGACAGGGGCCAATCAGCCCCAGCATTTT
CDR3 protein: CSASGTGANQPQHF

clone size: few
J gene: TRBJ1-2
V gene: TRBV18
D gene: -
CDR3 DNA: TGTGCCAGCTCACAGGGACGCGCCCTGCCTAACTATGGCTACACCTTC
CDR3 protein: CASSQGRALPNYGYTF

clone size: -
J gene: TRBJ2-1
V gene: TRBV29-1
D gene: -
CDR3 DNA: TGCAGCGTTGAGCGAGGGCGCTCCTACAATGAGCAGTTCTTC
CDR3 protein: CSVERGRSYNEQFF

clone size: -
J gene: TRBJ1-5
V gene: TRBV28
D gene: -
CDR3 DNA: TGTGCCAGCCAGACAGGAGACTATAGCAATCAGCCCCAGCATTTT
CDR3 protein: CASQTGDYSNQPQHF

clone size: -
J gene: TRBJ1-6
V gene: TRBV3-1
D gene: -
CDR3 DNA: TGTGCCAGCAGCCAATCCGGGGGGTTGGAAAATTCACCCCTCCACTTT
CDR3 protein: CASSQSGGLENSPLHF

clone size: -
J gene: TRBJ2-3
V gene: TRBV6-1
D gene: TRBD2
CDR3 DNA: TGTGCCAGCAGTCTTCTAGCGGGGCGAGGAGATACGCAGTATTTT
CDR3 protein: CASSLLAGRGDTQYF

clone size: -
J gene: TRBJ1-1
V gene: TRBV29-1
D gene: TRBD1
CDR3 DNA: TGCAGCGTTGTGGGGACAGATTACACTGAAGCTTTCTTT
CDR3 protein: CSVVGTDYTEAFF

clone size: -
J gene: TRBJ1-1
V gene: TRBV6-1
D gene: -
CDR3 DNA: TGTGCCAGCAGTGACCAAGGGGGGGTCCCTGAAGCTTTCTTT
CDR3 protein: CASSDQGGVPEAFF

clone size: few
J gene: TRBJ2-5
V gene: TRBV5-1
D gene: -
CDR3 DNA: TGCGCCAGCAGCTTGGAGGAAGAGACCCAGTACTTC
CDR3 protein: CASSLEEETQYF

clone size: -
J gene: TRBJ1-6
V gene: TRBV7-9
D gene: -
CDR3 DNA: TGTGCCAGCAGCTTAGAACCCGCAAGCACCTATAATTCACCCCTCCACTTT
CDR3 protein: CASSLEPASTYNSPLHF

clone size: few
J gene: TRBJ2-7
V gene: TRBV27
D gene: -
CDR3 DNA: TGTGCCAGCAGTTTCGAGGGTTACTACGAGCAGTACTTC
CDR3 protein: CASSFEGYYEQYF

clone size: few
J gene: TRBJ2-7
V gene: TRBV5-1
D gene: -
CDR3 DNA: TGCGCCAGCAGCTTGGATTCGCAGGGCCCCTACGAGCAGTACTTC
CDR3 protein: CASSLDSQGPYEQYF

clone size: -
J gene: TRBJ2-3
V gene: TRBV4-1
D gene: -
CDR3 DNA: TGCGCCAGCAGCCAAGAGGGCCCTCCGAACACAGATACGCAGTATTTT
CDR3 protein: CASSQEGPPNTDTQYF

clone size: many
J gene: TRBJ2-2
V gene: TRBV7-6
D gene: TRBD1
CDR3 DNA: TGTGCCAGCAGCCAGTTAAGGGGGCGCCCCACCGGGGAGCTGTTTTTT
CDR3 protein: CASSQLRGRPTGELFF

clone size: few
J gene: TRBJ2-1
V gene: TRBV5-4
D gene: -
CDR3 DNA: TGTGCCAGCAGCTTGGCGTCGGACAATGAGCAGTTCTTC
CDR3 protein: CASSLASDNEQFF

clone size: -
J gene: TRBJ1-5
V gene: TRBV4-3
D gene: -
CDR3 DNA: TGCGCCAGCAGCCAAGAGAACAGCCCGGGGAATCAGCCCCAGCATTTT
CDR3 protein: CASSQENSPGNQPQHF

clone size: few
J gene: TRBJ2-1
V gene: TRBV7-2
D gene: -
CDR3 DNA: TGTGCCAGCAGCTCTATGAGTGGATCCTACAATGAGCAGTTCTTC
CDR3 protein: CASSSMSGSYNEQFF

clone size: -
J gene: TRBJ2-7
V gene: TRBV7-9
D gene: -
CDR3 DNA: TGTGCCAGCAGCCGTAGACAGTACGAGCAGTACTTC
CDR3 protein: CASSRRQYEQYF

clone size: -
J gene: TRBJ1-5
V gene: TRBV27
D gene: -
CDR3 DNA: TGTGCCAGCAGTAGTCGCGGCCTGAGGGAACGGTACAATCAGCCCCAGCATTTT
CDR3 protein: CASSSRGLRERYNQPQHF

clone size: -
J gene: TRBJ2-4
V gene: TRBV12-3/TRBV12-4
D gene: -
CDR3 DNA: TGTGCCAGCAGTTTTAGGGGAGCCCCCGGGAACATTCAGTACTTC
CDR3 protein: CASSFRGAPGNIQYF

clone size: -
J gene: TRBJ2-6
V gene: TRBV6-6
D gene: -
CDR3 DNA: TGTGCCAGCAGTTCCCCTCCCGTTACCCCTGGGGCCAACGTCCTGACTTTC
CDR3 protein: CASSSPPVTPGANVLTF

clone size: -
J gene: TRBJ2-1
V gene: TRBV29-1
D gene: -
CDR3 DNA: TGCAGCGTTGTGGGGGACTTCACCTACAATGAGCAGTTCTTC
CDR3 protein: CSVVGDFTYNEQFF

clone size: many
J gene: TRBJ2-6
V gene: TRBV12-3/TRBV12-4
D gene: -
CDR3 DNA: TGTGCCAGCACCAAGACCCCTGGGGCCAACGTCCTGACTTTC
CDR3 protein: CASTKTPGANVLTF

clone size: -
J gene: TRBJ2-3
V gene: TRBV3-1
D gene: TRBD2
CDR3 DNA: TGTGCCAGCAGCCAGAGACTAGCGGGGGACACAGATACGCAGTATTTT
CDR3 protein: CASSQRLAGDTDTQYF

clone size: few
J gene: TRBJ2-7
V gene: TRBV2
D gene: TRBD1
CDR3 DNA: TGTGCCAGCAGGCCAGACAGGGCTAAATACGAGCAGTACTTC
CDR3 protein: CASRPDRAKYEQYF

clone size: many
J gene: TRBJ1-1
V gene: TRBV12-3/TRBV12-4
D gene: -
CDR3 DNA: TGTGCCAGCAGTTTCTTTGACAGACGCACTGAAGCTTTCTTT
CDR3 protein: CASSFFDRRTEAFF

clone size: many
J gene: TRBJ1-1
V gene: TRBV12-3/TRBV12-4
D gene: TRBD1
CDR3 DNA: TGTGCCAGCAGTTCGCGGGACAGGGGCACTGAAGCTTTCTTT
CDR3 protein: CASSSRDRGTEAFF

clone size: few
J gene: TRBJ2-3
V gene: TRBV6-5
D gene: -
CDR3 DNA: TGTGCCACCAGACGGGACTCCCTAACAGATACGCAGTATTTT
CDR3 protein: CATRRDSLTDTQYF

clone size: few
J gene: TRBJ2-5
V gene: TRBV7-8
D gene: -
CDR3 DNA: TGTGCCAGCACCGTCGCGGCGGGGCTGGGGGAGACCCAGTACTTC
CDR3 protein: CASTVAAGLGETQYF

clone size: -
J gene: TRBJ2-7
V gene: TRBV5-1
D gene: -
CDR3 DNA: TGCGCCAGCAGCTTGAGCGTCGGGCCTTCCTACGAGCAGTACTTC
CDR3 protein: CASSLSVGPSYEQYF

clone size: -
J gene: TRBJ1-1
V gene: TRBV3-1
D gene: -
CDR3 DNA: TGTGCCAGCAGCCAAAGACCTGCGGGCACTGAAGCTTTCTTT
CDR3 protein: CASSQRPAGTEAFF

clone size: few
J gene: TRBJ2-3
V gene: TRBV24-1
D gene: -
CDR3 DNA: TGTGCCACCAGTGATCGCAGTTACACAGATACGCAGTATTTT
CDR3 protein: CATSDRSYTDTQYF

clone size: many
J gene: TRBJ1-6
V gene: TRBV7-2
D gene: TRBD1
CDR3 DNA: TGTGCCAGCAGCTCACAGGGGCCCAATTCACCCCTCCACTTT
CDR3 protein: CASSSQGPNSPLHF

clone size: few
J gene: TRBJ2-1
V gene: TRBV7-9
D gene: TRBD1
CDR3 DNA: TGTGCCAGCAGCCTTAGCACAGGGGGCTCCTACAATGAGCAGTTCTTC
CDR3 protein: CASSLSTGGSYNEQFF

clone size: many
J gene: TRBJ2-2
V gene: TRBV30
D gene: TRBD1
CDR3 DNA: TGTGCCTGGAGCCGACAGGGGTCCGGGGAGCTGTTTTTT
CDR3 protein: CAWSRQGSGELFF

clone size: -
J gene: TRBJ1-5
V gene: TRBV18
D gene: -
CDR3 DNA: TGTGCCAGCTCACCCCGGACAGCGGGCAATCAGCCCCAGCATTTT
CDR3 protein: CASSPRTAGNQPQHF

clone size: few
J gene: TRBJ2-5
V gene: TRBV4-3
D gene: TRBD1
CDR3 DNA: TGCGCCAGCAGCCAAGGGGACAGCAAACAAGAGACCCAGTACTTC
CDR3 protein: CASSQGDSKQETQYF

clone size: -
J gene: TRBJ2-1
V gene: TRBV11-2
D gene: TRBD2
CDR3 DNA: TGTGCCAGCAGATCCACTAGCGGGGGGGCCAATGAGCAGTTCTTC
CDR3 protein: CASRSTSGGANEQFF

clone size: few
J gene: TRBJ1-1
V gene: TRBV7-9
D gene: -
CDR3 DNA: TGTGCCAGCAGAACGACGACAGTAAACACTGAAGCTTTCTTT
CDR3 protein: CASRTTTVNTEAFF

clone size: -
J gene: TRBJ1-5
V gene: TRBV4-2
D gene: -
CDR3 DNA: TGTGCCAGCAGCCATCACAGAGGACCGGATCAGCCCCAGCATTTT
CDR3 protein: CASSHHRGPDQPQHF

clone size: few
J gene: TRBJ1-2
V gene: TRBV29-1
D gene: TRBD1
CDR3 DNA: TGCAGCGTTGAATTTGGACAGGGGGAATATGGCTACACCTTC
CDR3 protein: CSVEFGQGEYGYTF

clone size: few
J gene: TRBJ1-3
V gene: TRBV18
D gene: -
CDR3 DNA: TGTGCCAGCTCACCTCGGGCAGGTTTCCTCTCTGGAAACACCATATATTTT
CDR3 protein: CASSPRAGFLSGNTIYF

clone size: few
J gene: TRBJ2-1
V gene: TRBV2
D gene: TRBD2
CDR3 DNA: TGTGCCAGCACCTGGACTAGCGGGGGGGTGTTGTTCTTC
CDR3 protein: CASTWTSGGVLFF

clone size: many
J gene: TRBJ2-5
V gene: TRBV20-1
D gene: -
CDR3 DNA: TGCAGTGCTAGTAACAGGAGGGAGACCCAGTACTTC
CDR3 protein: CSASNRRETQYF

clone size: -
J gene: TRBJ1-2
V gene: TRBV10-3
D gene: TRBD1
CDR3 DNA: TGTGCCATCACGACCCGGGACAGGGATAACTATGGCTACACCTTC
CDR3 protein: CAITTRDRDNYGYTF